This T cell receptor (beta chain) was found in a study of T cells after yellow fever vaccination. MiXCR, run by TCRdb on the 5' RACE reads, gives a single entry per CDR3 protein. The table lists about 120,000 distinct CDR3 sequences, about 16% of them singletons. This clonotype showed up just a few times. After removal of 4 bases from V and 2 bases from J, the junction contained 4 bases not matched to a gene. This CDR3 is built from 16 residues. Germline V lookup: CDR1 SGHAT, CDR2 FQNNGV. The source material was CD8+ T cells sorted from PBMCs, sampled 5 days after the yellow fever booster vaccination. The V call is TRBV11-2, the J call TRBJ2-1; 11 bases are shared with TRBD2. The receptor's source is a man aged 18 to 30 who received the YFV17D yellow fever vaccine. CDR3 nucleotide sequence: TGTGCCAGCAGCTCTCTAGCGGGGGGAACCTACAATGAGCAGTTCTTC. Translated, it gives CASSSLAGGTYNEQFF.